This T cell receptor (beta chain) was recovered during a study of TIL therapy for anti-PD-1-resistant metastatic lung cancer. As for the study in general: Several tumors were EGFR-mutant and two were ALK-rearranged. Median tumor mutation burden was under 1.9 mutations per megabase.

Regarding this clone: Antigen unknown.

Described time point: pre-treatment sample, taken before nivolumab and TIL therapy. The CDR3 consists of 15 residues. V shed 6 bases and J shed 2 bases, with 15 bases lying between them. The germline V gene encodes CDR1 MNHEY and CDR2 SVGAGI. Sequencing used immunoSEQ v3. Libraries were sequenced to some 2 million read pairs (survey) or roughly 4.5-6.5 million (deep). The protocol was immunoSEQ multiplex PCR, while the TCRdb copy is restricted to in-frame clones and leaves out a portion. The repertoire holds some 15,000 clones, with more than 75% as singletons. Findings and caveats of the study: This highly selected cohort may not generalize to typical lung cancer patients.

The sample was blood, taken at baseline. The origin of this receptor is a person aged 25-80 years with non-small cell lung cancer. The V and J genes are TRBV6-5 and TRBJ2-3; tentative D call: TRBD2 (7 bases). CDR3 nucleotides: TGTGCCAGCAGCTCTCAGGGGAGGGACACAGATACGCAGTATTTT. Protein sequence: CASSSQGRDTDTQYF.